These 29 T cell receptor beta chains came from one sample sequenced in a study of T cell responses to AZD1222 COVID-19 vaccine. Measured with immunoSEQ multiplex PCR; TCRdb has only the in-frame clones, and not every one. The repertoire holds about 67,000 clones, with about four fifths as singletons. Sequences were derived from peripheral blood, sampled 28 days after the second AZD1222 dose. The origin of the receptors is an adult who received the AZD1222 COVID-19 vaccine.

This sequence joins TRBV7-9 and TRBJ2-2; D not resolved. The CDR3 is 17 residues long. The V and J ends lost 1 base and 2 bases respectively, with 14 bases between them. Germline assignment: CDR1 SEHNR and CDR2 FQNEAQ (reference sequence). DNA of the CDR3: TGTGCCAGCAGCTTAGACGAGGTTCCCCTTAACACCGGGGAGCTGTTTTTT. This encodes CASSLDEVPLNTGELFF.

This chain connects TRBV4-2 to TRBJ1-1; the D gene is possibly TRBD1 (5 bases). The CDR3 runs to 17 residues. The V and J ends lost 1 base and 1 base respectively, with 16 bases between them. The V gene's germline CDR1 is LGHNA and CDR2 YNFKEQ. CDR3 loop: CASSQVGLEGWNTEAFF. The CDR3 region has the DNA TGTGCCAGCAGCCAAGTTGGATTGGAGGGGTGGAACACTGAAGCTTTCTTT.

This clone was recorded once. The rearrangement uses TRBV19 and TRBJ2-1; 7 positions agree with TRBD1. V shed 7 bases, J shed 9 bases, and the junction held 9 bases outside the gene matches. Germline V gene lookup returns CDR1 LNHDA and CDR2 SQIVND (reference sequence). The CDR3 spans 13 residues. CDR3: CASKQGTHGEQFF. CDR3 in DNA: TGTGCCAGTAAACAGGGGACCCACGGTGAGCAGTTCTTC.

The genes are TRBV19 and TRBJ1-1; D gene uncertain. The CDR3 loop spans 15 amino acids. The germline V gene encodes CDR1 LNHDA and CDR2 SQIVND (reference sequence). V was pared by 2 bases and J by 0 bases, with 10 bases between. This CDR3 reads CASSINSYMNTEAFF. For the CDR3, the DNA is TGTGCCAGTAGTATAAACAGTTACATGAACACTGAAGCTTTCTTT.

V and J are TRBV6-2 or TRBV6-3 and TRBJ1-6, with no clear D. The CDR3 loop spans 15 amino acids. V lost 4 bases and J 7 bases, leaving 14 bases between the germline ends. CDR1 MNHEY and CDR2 SVGEGT come from the germline V gene. CDR3 in DNA: TGTGCCAGCAGTTCTCTCGACGCTCGGAATTCACCCCTCCACTTT. It is translated as CASSSLDARNSPLHF.

Regarding this clone: Different DNA sequences within this sample yield the same CDR3. The gene calls are TRBV4-3 and TRBJ1-4; D remains unclear. There are 17 residues in the CDR3. Germline-derived CDR1 and CDR2 are LGHNA and YSLEER. Trimming took off 3 bases at V and 0 bases at J, with 14 bases between the two ends. The CDR3 DNA follows: TGCGCCAGCAGCCAGGATTATCTGGAAACAACTAATGAAAAACTGTTTTTT. Its protein is CASSQDYLETTNEKLFF.

The CDR3 here is CAIRLAGGDTGELFF. In DNA form, the CDR3 reads TGTGCCATCAGACTAGCGGGGGGGGACACCGGGGAGCTGTTTTTT. The chain couples TRBV10-3 to TRBJ2-2, with TRBD2 matching 13 bases. This CDR3 has 15 residues. Germline V gene lookup returns CDR1 ENHRY and CDR2 SYGVKD. V trimming: 6 bases; J trimming: 3 bases; junction bases outside the gene matches: 1.

The chain links TRBV6-4 to TRBJ1-3, with a possible D match to TRBD1 (6 bases). Trimming shortened V by 10 bases and J by 2 bases, and 24 bases separated the two germline ends. CDR1 and CDR2 from the germline V gene are MRHNA and SNTAGT. The CDR3 extends over 17 amino acids. CDR3 DNA: TGTGCCAACCCCGATAGCAACAGGGAACGGACTGGAAACACCATATATTTT. It yields the protein CANPDSNRERTGNTIYF.

This chain joins TRBV4-1 and TRBJ1-5, with 9 bases aligning to TRBD1. With V trimmed by 3 bases and J by 0 bases, 12 bases remained unmatched. The CDR3 spans 19 residues. In germline, CDR1 is MGHRA, CDR2 YSYEKL. The CDR3 here is CASSQDPGQGLYSNQPQHF. Written as DNA, the CDR3 is TGCGCCAGCAGCCAGGATCCGGGACAGGGACTTTATAGCAATCAGCCCCAGCATTTT.

V is TRBV6-1 and J is TRBJ2-2; 7 nucleotides agree with TRBD1. With V trimmed by 2 bases and J by 7 bases, 13 bases remained unmatched. The CDR3 length is 17 residues. Germline V gene lookup returns CDR1 MNHNS and CDR2 SASEGT. The CDR3 nucleotides read TGTGCCAGCAGTGAATCCCAGGACAGGATTTATATCGGGGAGCTGTTTTTT. Translating it yields CASSESQDRIYIGELFF.

The rearrangement links TRBV7-9 to TRBJ2-2, with a possible D match to TRBD1 (5 bases). The CDR3 runs 11 residues. The V and J ends lost 5 bases and 7 bases respectively, with 5 bases between them. In germline, CDR1 is SEHNR, CDR2 FQNEAQ (reference sequence). CDR3 coding DNA: TGTGCCAGCAGCCAGGGCGGGGAGCTGTTTTTT. Translating gives CASSQGGELFF.

The chain links TRBV11-2 to TRBJ1-2; D remains ambiguous. The V end was cut by 3 bases, the J end by 4 bases, with 15 bases between. CDR3 length: 15 residues. Per germline, CDR1 SGHAT and CDR2 FQNNGV. The CDR3, as DNA: TGTGCCAGCAGCTTCCTTTTCCGGGTCGGCTATGGCTACACCTTC. Residues: CASSFLFRVGYGYTF.

The chain joins TRBV9 to TRBJ1-6; D ambiguous. V was trimmed by 4 bases and J by 4 bases, leaving 9 bases between them. This CDR3 spans 14 amino acids. In germline, CDR1 is SGDLS, CDR2 YYNGEE. CDR3 bases: TGTGCCAGCAGCCAGAAGGGATATAATTCACCCCTCCACTTT. Encoded protein: CASSQKGYNSPLHF.

The chain recombines TRBV12-5 with TRBJ1-2, with D possibly being TRBD1 (5 bases). Trimming took off 3 bases at V and 7 bases at J, with 12 bases between the two ends. This CDR3 comprises 13 residues. Germline values: CDR1 LGHNT, CDR2 FRNRAP. CDR3 sequence: CASGFQGGGGYTF. CDR3 nucleotides: TGTGCTAGTGGTTTTCAGGGAGGAGGTGGCTACACCTTC.

DNA for the CDR3: TGTGCCAGCAGCTCGAGGGACAGGGGTGGTAATTCACCCCTCCACTTT. Translating it yields CASSSRDRGGNSPLHF. V is TRBV3-1 (or the pseudogene TRBV3-2) and J is TRBJ1-6; 10 bases match TRBD1. Germline CDR1 is LGHDT and CDR2 is YNNKEL (reference sequence). The length of the CDR3 is 16 residues. The J segment lost 6 bases and the V segment lost 5 bases, leaving 7 bases of the junction unmatched.

The rearrangement uses TRBV4-1 and TRBJ1-1, with unresolved D. The CDR3 runs to 12 residues. CDR1 is MGHRA and CDR2 is YSYEKL in the germline V gene. Deletions cut 3 bases from V and 7 bases from J, with 9 bases between. The CDR3 loop reads CASSHVPFEAFF. For the CDR3, the DNA is TGCGCCAGCAGCCACGTTCCTTTTGAAGCTTTCTTT.

The rearrangement uses TRBV6-1 and TRBJ2-1; TRBD1 matches 7 bases. The CDR3 runs 15 residues. Trimming took 2 bases from V and 8 from J; bases not matched to a gene: 9. CDR1 is MNHNS and CDR2 is SASEGT in the germline V gene. Here the CDR3 reads CASSEFRGGADEQFF. In DNA form, the CDR3 reads TGTGCCAGCAGTGAATTTAGAGGGGGCGCGGATGAGCAGTTCTTC.

This clone occurred once. The chain combines TRBV5-1 with TRBJ2-4; tentative D call: TRBD2 (6 bases). With 3 bases removed from V and 7 bases from J, the gap between germline ends came to 20 bases. The CDR3 has 16 residues. The germline V gene has CDR1 SGHRS and CDR2 YFSETQ. This CDR3 reads CASSSSLSRRDNIQYF. In nucleotides, the CDR3 is TGCGCCAGCAGCTCATCCCTCTCGAGGAGGGATAACATTCAGTACTTC.

This rearrangement joins TRBV11-2 to TRBJ2-7, with a weak D call TRBD2 (5 bases). From germline, CDR1 is SGHAT and CDR2 FQNNGV. The CDR3 covers 15 residues. The V end was cut by 1 base, the J end by 4 bases, with 14 bases between. CDR3 protein: CASSLGSGGPYEQYF. CDR3 bases: TGTGCCAGCAGCTTAGGTTCTGGCGGGCCTTACGAGCAGTACTTC.

The chain has TRBV29-1 and TRBJ2-2; 9 bases agree with TRBD2. The trim removed 4 bases at V and 3 bases at J, leaving 12 bases unmatched. CDR1 and CDR2 (germline): SQVTM, ANQGSEA. The CDR3 has 17 residues. This chain's CDR3 is CSVGRGSGGQDTGELFF. As DNA, the CDR3 is TGCAGCGTTGGGAGGGGCAGCGGGGGGCAAGACACCGGGGAGCTGTTTTTT.

This sequence joins TRBV3-1 (or the pseudogene TRBV3-2) and TRBJ2-3; no clear D gene. The CDR3 is made up of 13 amino acids. The ends were cut back, 3 bases at V and 6 bases at J, with 10 bases in the middle. Germline V gene lookup returns CDR1 LGHDT and CDR2 YNNKEL (reference sequence). The CDR3 coding sequence is TGTGCCAGCAGCCACTATTCTGCGGATACGCAGTATTTT. Protein sequence: CASSHYSADTQYF.

The chain recombines TRBV7-2 with TRBJ1-1; D ambiguous. The V end was cut by 0 bases, the J end by 1 base, with 3 bases between. The CDR3 contains 13 residues. CDR1 is SGHTA and CDR2 is FQGNSA in the germline V gene. The CDR3 sequence: CASSLAPNTEAFF. The CDR3 nucleotides read TGTGCCAGCAGCTTAGCGCCGAACACTGAAGCTTTCTTT.

V is TRBV19 and J is TRBJ2-2; D not resolved. CDR3 length equals 15 residues. The V end lost 3 bases, the J end lost 5 bases, and 13 bases lay between the germline ends. Germline assignment: CDR1 LNHDA and CDR2 SQIVND (reference sequence). In nucleotides, the CDR3 is TGTGCCAGTAGTATCTGGTCGCGGAGTACCGGGGAGCTGTTTTTT. Protein product: CASSIWSRSTGELFF. The variable domain in full, completed from reference TRBV19 and TRBJ2-2, reads DGGITQSPKYLFRKEGQNVTLSCEQNLNHDAMYWYRQDPGQGLRLIYYSQIVNDFQKGDIAEGYSVSREKKESFPLTVTSAQKNPTAFYLCASSIWSRSTGELFFGEGSRLTVL.

The chain combines TRBV5-1 with TRBJ2-7, with a tentative D call TRBD2 (5 bases). Trimming shortened V by 0 bases and J by 6 bases, and 10 bases separated the two germline ends. CDR3 length equals 13 residues. Germline loops: CDR1 SGHRS, CDR2 YFSETQ. In nucleotides, the CDR3 is TGCGCCAGCAGCTTGGGTGTTGGAGGCGAGCAGTACTTC. It translates to CASSLGVGGEQYF.

This clone was seen once. The gene calls are TRBV19 and TRBJ1-3; tentatively, D is TRBD1 (5 bases). This CDR3 has 14 residues. CDR1 is LNHDA, CDR2 SQIVND, per germline (reference sequence). V lost 8 bases and J lost 2, with 13 bases in between. CDR3 coding DNA: TGTGCCAGTTGCAGGGAATCTACTGGAAACACCATATATTTT. Translated: CASCRESTGNTIYF.

This rearrangement joins TRBV6-6 to TRBJ1-4, with D perhaps TRBD1 (6 bases). This CDR3 is 15 amino acids long. Germline V gene data show CDR1 as MNHNY and CDR2 as SVGAGI (reference sequence). V shed 2 bases and J shed 4 bases, with 11 bases lying between them. The CDR3 region is CASSYPGGGNEKLFF. In nucleotides, the CDR3 is TGTGCCAGCAGTTACCCCGGAGGGGGTAATGAAAAACTGTTTTTT.

The V gene is TRBV11-2, the J gene TRBJ1-3; 8 positions agree with TRBD1. CDR3 size: 16 residues. The V gene's germline CDR1 is SGHAT and CDR2 FQNNGV. J was trimmed by 2 bases and V by 0 bases; bases with no gene match: 3. CDR3 in amino acids: CASSLDQGAAGNTIYF. As DNA, the CDR3 is TGTGCCAGCAGCTTAGATCAGGGGGCGGCTGGAAACACCATATATTTT.

The rearrangement links TRBV11-2 to TRBJ1-3, with D possibly TRBD1 on 5 matching bases. The CDR3 has 17 amino acids. Trimming pared 4 bases from V and 2 bases from J, leaving 18 bases between. Germline V gives CDR1 SGHAT, CDR2 FQNNGV. CDR3 loop: CASSSFSAGSTGNTIYF. The CDR3 DNA reads TGTGCCAGCAGCTCATTCTCCGCAGGGAGCACTGGAAACACCATATATTTT.

The chain employs TRBV7-9 and TRBJ1-6, with 8 bases that match TRBD1. V was clipped by 1 base and J by 5 bases; unmatched bases: 1. Germline loops: CDR1 SEHNR, CDR2 FQNEAQ (reference sequence). The CDR3 loop spans 15 amino acids. This CDR3 reads CASSLGGQDNSPLHF. CDR3 nucleotide sequence: TGTGCCAGCAGCTTAGGGGGACAGGATAATTCACCCCTCCACTTT. The variable domain in full, completed from reference TRBV7-9 and TRBJ1-6, reads DTGVSQNPRHKITKRGQNVTFRCDPISEHNRLYWYRQTLGQGPEFLTYFQNEAQLEKSRLLSDRFSAERPKGSFSTLEIQRTEQGDSAMYLCASSLGGQDNSPLHFGNGTRLTVT.